The T cell receptor (beta chain) under discussion was sequenced for a study of T cell responses to AZD1222 COVID-19 vaccine. Sequencing used immunoSEQ multiplex PCR; TCRdb keeps in-frame clones, though not all of them. The sample records 120,000 or so clones, 88% being singletons. The material sequenced was peripheral blood, taken 28 days after the second AZD1222 dose. The receptor comes from an adult who received the AZD1222 COVID-19 vaccine.

The DNA for the CDR3 is TGTGCCTCGTCCCTCTCTCGGGACGCCGGTAAAGGTGGCTACACCTTC. Translated: CASSLSRDAGKGGYTF. The chain uses TRBV2 and TRBJ1-2; D possibly corresponds to TRBD1 (5 bases). V was clipped by 11 bases and J by 7 bases, with 29 bases between them. Germline assignment: CDR1 SNHLY and CDR2 FYNNEI. The CDR3 sequence is 16 residues long.